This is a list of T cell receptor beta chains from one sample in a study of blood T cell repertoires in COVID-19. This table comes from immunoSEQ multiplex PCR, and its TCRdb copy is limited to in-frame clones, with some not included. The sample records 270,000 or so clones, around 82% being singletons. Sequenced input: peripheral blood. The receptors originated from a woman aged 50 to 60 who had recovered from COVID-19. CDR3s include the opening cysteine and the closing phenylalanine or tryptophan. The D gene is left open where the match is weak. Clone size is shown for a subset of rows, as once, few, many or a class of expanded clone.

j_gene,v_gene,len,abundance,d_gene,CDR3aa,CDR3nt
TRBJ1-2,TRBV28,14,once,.,CAISLQVSNYGYTF,TGTGCCATCTCATTACAGGTCTCTAACTATGGCTACACCTTC
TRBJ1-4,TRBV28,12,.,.,CASSPAGEKLFF,TGTGCCAGCAGCCCCGCGGGGGAAAAACTGTTTTTT
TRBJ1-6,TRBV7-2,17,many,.,CASSLTPGWRGNSPLHF,TGTGCCAGCAGCTTAACCCCAGGGTGGAGGGGAAATTCACCCCTCCACTTT
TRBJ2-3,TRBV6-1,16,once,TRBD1,CASSERDRGRTDTQYF,TGTGCCAGCAGTGAACGGGACAGGGGCAGAACAGATACGCAGTATTTT
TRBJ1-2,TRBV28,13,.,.,CASTSGAIDGYTF,TGTGCCAGCACCTCAGGGGCCATCGATGGCTACACCTTC
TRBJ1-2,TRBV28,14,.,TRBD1,CASSLSQGGYGYTF,TGTGCCAGCAGTTTATCCCAGGGGGGCTATGGCTACACCTTC
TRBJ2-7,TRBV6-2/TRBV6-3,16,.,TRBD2,CASSRYQGLATYEQYF,TGTGCCAGCAGTCGATACCAGGGACTAGCGACGTACGAGCAGTACTTC
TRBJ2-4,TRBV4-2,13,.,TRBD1,CASTKDRDGIQYF,TGTGCCAGTACAAAGGACAGGGACGGCATTCAGTACTTC
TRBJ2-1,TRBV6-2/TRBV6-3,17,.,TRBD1,CASSRRMTGVSYNEQFF,TGTGCCAGCAGTCGCCGTATGACAGGGGTGTCCTACAATGAGCAGTTCTTC
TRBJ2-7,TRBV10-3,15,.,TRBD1,CAISEGVTGVSEQYF,TGTGCCATCAGTGAGGGTGTGACAGGGGTAAGTGAGCAGTACTTC
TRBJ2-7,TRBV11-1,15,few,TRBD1,CASSLGTGGGYEQYF,TGTGCCAGCAGCTTAGGAACAGGGGGCGGGTACGAGCAGTACTTC
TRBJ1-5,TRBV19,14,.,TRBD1,CASSSPTGVQPQHF,TGTGCCAGTAGTTCACCGACAGGGGTTCAGCCCCAGCATTTT
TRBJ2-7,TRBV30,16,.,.,CAWSVQLFHPSYEQYF,TGTGCCTGGAGTGTACAGCTATTCCACCCCTCCTACGAGCAGTACTTC
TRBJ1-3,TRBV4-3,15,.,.,CASSQGRGSGNTIYF,TGCGCCAGCAGCCAAGGCAGGGGCTCTGGAAACACCATATATTTT
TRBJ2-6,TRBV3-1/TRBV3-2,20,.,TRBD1,CASSQRTGTGGLSGANVLTF,TGTGCCAGCAGCCAACGGACCGGGACAGGCGGGCTTTCTGGGGCCAACGTCCTGACTTTC
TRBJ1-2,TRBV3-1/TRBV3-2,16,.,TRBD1,CASSQPGQGVLSGYTF,TGTGCCAGCAGCCAACCTGGACAGGGCGTTTTGAGCGGCTACACCTTC
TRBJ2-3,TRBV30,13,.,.,CASGGYSTDTQYF,TGTGCCTCCGGGGGATACAGCACAGATACGCAGTATTTT
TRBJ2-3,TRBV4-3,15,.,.,CASSQDSSGPDTQYF,TGCGCCAGCAGCCAAGATTCAAGCGGGCCAGATACGCAGTATTTT
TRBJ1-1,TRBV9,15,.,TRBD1,CASSTQDRDYTEAFF,TGTGCCAGCAGCACCCAGGACAGGGACTACACTGAAGCTTTCTTT
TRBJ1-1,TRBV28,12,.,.,CASRLQNFEAFF,TGTGCCAGCAGACTACAAAATTTTGAAGCTTTCTTT
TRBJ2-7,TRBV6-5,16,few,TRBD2,CASSYSLRRGGYEQYF,TGTGCCAGCAGTTACTCTCTACGGCGCGGGGGCTACGAGCAGTACTTC
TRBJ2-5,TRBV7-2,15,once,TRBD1,CASSPVQGVQETQYF,TGTGCCAGCAGCCCCGTACAGGGGGTCCAAGAGACCCAGTACTTC
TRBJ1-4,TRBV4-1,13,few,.,CASSQADREKLFF,TGCGCCAGCAGCCAAGCGGACAGAGAAAAACTGTTTTTT
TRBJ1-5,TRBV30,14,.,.,CAWSVLVGNQPQHF,TGTGCCTGGAGTGTATTAGTCGGCAATCAGCCCCAGCATTTT
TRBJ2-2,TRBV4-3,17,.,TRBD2,CASSQDFGGGNTGELFF,TGCGCCAGCAGCCAAGACTTTGGCGGGGGGAACACCGGGGAGCTGTTTTTT
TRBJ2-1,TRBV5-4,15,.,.,CASRGADFSYNEQFF,TGTGCCAGCAGGGGCGCGGACTTCTCCTACAATGAGCAGTTCTTC
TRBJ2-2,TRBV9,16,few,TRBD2,CASSDHSGRWTGELFF,TGTGCCAGCAGCGACCATAGCGGGAGATGGACCGGGGAGCTGTTTTTT
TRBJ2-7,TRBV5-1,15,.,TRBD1,CASSRPGQGSYEQYF,TGCGCCAGCAGCCGCCCCGGACAGGGCTCCTACGAGCAGTACTTC
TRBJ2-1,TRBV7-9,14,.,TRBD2,CASRDQRGPNEQFF,TGTGCCAGCAGGGATCAGCGGGGGCCCAATGAGCAGTTCTTC
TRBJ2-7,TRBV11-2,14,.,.,CASSLAGQPYEQYF,TGTGCCAGCAGCTTAGCCGGACAGCCCTACGAGCAGTACTTC
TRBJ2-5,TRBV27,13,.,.,CASSLQGIRAQYF,TGTGCCAGCAGTTTACAGGGAATTCGGGCCCAGTACTTC
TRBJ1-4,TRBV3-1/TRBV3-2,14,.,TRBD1,CAKNRGTTNEKLFF,TGTGCCAAAAACAGGGGAACAACTAATGAAAAACTGTTTTTT
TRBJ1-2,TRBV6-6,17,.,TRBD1,CASSRQTRTGINYGYTF,TGTGCCAGCAGTCGCCAAACCCGGACAGGGATAAACTATGGCTACACCTTC
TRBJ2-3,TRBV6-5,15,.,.,CASSYPPGAADTQYF,TGTGCCAGCAGTTACCCCCCGGGAGCGGCCGATACGCAGTATTTT
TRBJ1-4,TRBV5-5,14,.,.,CASSLARVGEKLFF,TGTGCCAGCAGCTTGGCCAGGGTTGGAGAAAAACTGTTTTTT
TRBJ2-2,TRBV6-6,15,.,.,CASSYAGGNTGELFF,TGTGCCAGCAGTTACGCTGGAGGAAACACCGGGGAGCTGTTTTTT
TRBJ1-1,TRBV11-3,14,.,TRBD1,CASSSQGAGTEAFF,TGTGCCAGCAGCTCACAGGGGGCCGGCACTGAAGCTTTCTTT
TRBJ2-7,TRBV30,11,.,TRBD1,CAWDRDGEQYF,TGTGCCTGGGACAGGGATGGCGAGCAGTACTTC
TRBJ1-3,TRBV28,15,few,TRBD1,CASTLMTGHGNTIYF,TGTGCCAGCACCCTGATGACAGGGCATGGAAACACCATATATTTT
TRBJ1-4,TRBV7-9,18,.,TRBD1,CASSSLRGQDATNEKLFF,TGTGCCAGCAGCTCATTAAGGGGACAGGATGCAACTAATGAAAAACTGTTTTTT
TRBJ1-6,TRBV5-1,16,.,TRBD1,CASSPRLTGVNSPLHF,TGCGCCAGCAGCCCTCGATTGACAGGGGTAAATTCACCCCTCCACTTT
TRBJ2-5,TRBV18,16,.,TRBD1,CASSPSTGSGGGTQYF,TGTGCCAGCTCACCATCGACAGGGTCGGGCGGAGGGACCCAGTACTTC
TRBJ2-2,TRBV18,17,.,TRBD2,CASSPPFGGAHTGELFF,TGTGCCAGCTCACCACCGTTCGGGGGGGCCCACACCGGGGAGCTGTTTTTT
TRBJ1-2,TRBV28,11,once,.,CASSASYGYTF,TGTGCCAGCAGTGCCAGTTATGGCTACACCTTC
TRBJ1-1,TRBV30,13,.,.,CAWNSGGPAEAFF,TGTGCCTGGAACTCGGGGGGACCAGCTGAAGCTTTCTTT
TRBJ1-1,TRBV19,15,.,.,CASRTTQGLYTEAFF,TGTGCCAGTAGAACCACCCAGGGGTTATACACTGAAGCTTTCTTT
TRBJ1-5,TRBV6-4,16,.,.,CASSSTDRGGHQPQHF,TGTGCCAGCAGTTCGACGGATCGGGGGGGTCATCAGCCCCAGCATTTT
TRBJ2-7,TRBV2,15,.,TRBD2,CASSVQAGGPYEQYF,TGTGCCAGCAGTGTTCAAGCGGGGGGGCCATACGAGCAGTACTTC
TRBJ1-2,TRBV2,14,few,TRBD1,CASSETGTYYGYTF,TGTGCCAGCAGTGAGACAGGGACCTACTATGGCTACACCTTC
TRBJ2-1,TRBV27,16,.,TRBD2,CASSQLAGGRRNEQFF,TGTGCCAGCAGCCAGCTAGCGGGGGGGCGCAGGAATGAGCAGTTCTTC
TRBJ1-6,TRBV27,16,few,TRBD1,CASSLPATGNNSPLHF,TGTGCCAGCAGTTTACCTGCGACAGGGAATAATTCACCCCTCCACTTT